A selection of T cell receptor beta chains follows, all from one sample in a study of blood T cell repertoires in COVID-19. Clones were read by immunoSEQ multiplex PCR, and TCRdb kept only the in-frame ones, dropping some. This table holds about 350,000 clones, 88% found once. Sequencing was carried out using PBMCs or T cells enriched from blood (not recorded which). These receptors originate from a woman aged 30 to 39 who had been exposed to COVID-19. CDR3s include the opening cysteine and the closing phenylalanine or tryptophan. The D gene is left open where the match is weak. The size field is filled for only some rows; it gives once, few, many or a size class.

-,TRBJ1-1,few,TRBV14,CASSQNKGQNTEAFF,TGTGCCAGCAGCCAGAACAAGGGACAGAACACTGAAGCTTTCTTT
-,TRBJ2-7,-,TRBV6-5,CASSYTRDAEQYF,TGTGCCAGCAGTTACACGCGGGACGCCGAGCAGTACTTC
TRBD1,TRBJ1-1,-,TRBV24-1,CATSDHPGQGGTEAFF,TGTGCCACCAGTGACCATCCGGGACAGGGTGGCACTGAAGCTTTCTTT
-,TRBJ2-7,-,TRBV3-1/TRBV3-2,CASSLSDLSYEQYF,TGTGCCAGCAGCCTATCGGACTTATCCTACGAGCAGTACTTC
TRBD2,TRBJ2-1,-,TRBV6-5,CASRALAEIYNEQFF,TGTGCCAGCAGAGCACTAGCGGAGATTTACAATGAGCAGTTCTTC
-,TRBJ1-4,-,TRBV7-9,CASSFGDYNEKLFF,TGTGCCAGCAGCTTCGGCGACTATAATGAAAAACTGTTTTTT
-,TRBJ1-4,-,TRBV5-1,CASSLDRRNEKLFF,TGCGCCAGCAGCTTAGACAGGCGTAATGAAAAACTGTTTTTT
TRBD1,TRBJ1-5,-,TRBV28,CASSWDRGRSDQPQHF,TGTGCCAGCAGTTGGGACAGGGGCCGGAGCGATCAGCCCCAGCATTTT
-,TRBJ1-1,-,TRBV9,CASSVGGDTNAEAFF,TGTGCCAGCAGCGTAGGTGGGGACACGAATGCCGAAGCTTTCTTT
TRBD2,TRBJ2-7,-,TRBV29-1,CSVELGGKSSYEQYF,TGCAGCGTTGAACTGGGGGGGAAGAGCTCCTACGAGCAGTACTTC
-,TRBJ1-5,few,TRBV3-1/TRBV3-2,CASSQDQGSNQPQHF,TGTGCCAGCAGCCAAGATCAGGGGAGCAATCAGCCCCAGCATTTT
-,TRBJ2-2,-,TRBV29-1,CSVEPMNTGELFF,TGCAGCGTTGAACCCATGAACACCGGGGAGCTGTTTTTT
-,TRBJ1-2,-,TRBV5-1,CASSLKSGFGGYTF,TGCGCCAGCAGCTTGAAATCGGGGTTCGGGGGCTACACCTTC
-,TRBJ1-5,-,TRBV12-5,CASGFRENQPQHF,TGTGCTAGTGGTTTTAGAGAGAATCAGCCCCAGCATTTT
-,TRBJ2-3,-,TRBV4-2,CASSQDGDTTDTQYF,TGTGCCAGCAGCCAAGATGGGGACACCACAGATACGCAGTATTTT
TRBD1,TRBJ2-2,-,TRBV27,CASSLSPPGQIAGELFF,TGTGCCAGCAGTTTATCGCCTCCGGGACAGATAGCCGGGGAGCTGTTTTTT
TRBD1,TRBJ1-2,-,TRBV19,CATAGTGFYGYTF,TGTGCCACCGCCGGGACAGGGTTCTATGGCTACACCTTC
-,TRBJ1-2,-,TRBV12-3/TRBV12-4,CASSLGANYGYTF,TGTGCCAGCAGCCTAGGAGCTAACTATGGCTACACCTTC
TRBD2,TRBJ2-7,-,TRBV2,CASSEPIAGGSYEQYF,TGTGCCAGCAGTGAACCTATAGCGGGGGGTTCCTACGAGCAGTACTTC
TRBD2,TRBJ2-2,-,TRBV3-1/TRBV3-2,CASSQAGLAGSTGELFF,TGTGCCAGCAGCCAAGCCGGGCTAGCGGGATCCACCGGGGAGCTGTTTTTT
TRBD2,TRBJ2-7,once,TRBV9,CASSVESGISYEQYF,TGTGCCAGCAGCGTAGAGAGCGGGATATCCTACGAGCAGTACTTC
TRBD1,TRBJ1-1,-,TRBV29-1,CSVEGPGQENTEAFF,TGCAGCGTTGAAGGCCCGGGACAGGAAAACACTGAAGCTTTCTTT
TRBD2,TRBJ2-7,once,TRBV30,CAWRTPSGRAHEQYF,TGTGCCTGGAGAACCCCTAGCGGGAGGGCCCATGAGCAGTACTTC
TRBD1,TRBJ1-4,-,TRBV28,CASSLMSGGRYF,TGTGCCAGCAGTTTAATGTCAGGGGGCCGTTACTTT
TRBD1,TRBJ2-7,-,TRBV27,CASSLGWGQGAGYEQYF,TGTGCCAGCAGTTTAGGGTGGGGACAGGGTGCGGGCTACGAGCAGTACTTC
TRBD1,TRBJ1-1,-,TRBV5-1,CASSLLGTGVTEAFF,TGCGCCAGCAGCTTGTTAGGGACAGGGGTAACTGAAGCTTTCTTT
-,TRBJ1-1,-,TRBV20-1,CSTGTEAFF,TGCAGTACAGGCACTGAAGCTTTCTTT
-,TRBJ2-1,-,TRBV5-5,CASLELLSNEQFF,TGTGCCAGCCTGGAGCTATTAAGCAATGAGCAGTTCTTC
-,TRBJ1-2,once,TRBV9,CASSPMREANYGYTF,TGTGCCAGCAGCCCTATGCGGGAGGCGAACTATGGCTACACCTTC
-,TRBJ2-5,-,TRBV3-1/TRBV3-2,CASSQVLRLVGQETQYF,TGTGCCAGCAGCCAAGTCTTGAGGCTAGTTGGCCAAGAGACCCAGTACTTC
-,TRBJ2-3,-,TRBV6-4,CASSSGLNTDTQYF,TGTGCCAGCAGTAGCGGACTTAACACAGATACGCAGTATTTT
TRBD1,TRBJ1-2,-,TRBV28,CASSPDRGHQPANYGYTF,TGTGCCAGCAGTCCGGACAGGGGGCACCAACCAGCTAACTATGGCTACACCTTC
-,TRBJ2-7,-,TRBV24-1,CATSEHIGVEQYF,TGTGCCACCAGTGAGCACATAGGGGTGGAGCAGTACTTC
TRBD1,TRBJ2-5,-,TRBV11-1,CASSLARGQGTQETQYF,TGTGCCAGCAGCTTAGCGCGGGGACAGGGTACTCAAGAGACCCAGTACTTC
-,TRBJ2-7,few,TRBV19,CASSVSDEQYF,TGTGCCAGTAGTGTCAGCGACGAGCAGTACTTC
-,TRBJ1-1,-,TRBV18,CASSDGGAVNTEAFF,TGTGCCAGCTCAGATGGGGGGGCGGTGAACACTGAAGCTTTCTTT
-,TRBJ2-5,-,TRBV7-8,CASSPPGVAEKTQYF,TGTGCCAGCAGCCCACCCGGGGTAGCGGAAAAGACCCAGTACTTC
TRBD1,TRBJ2-5,once,TRBV10-3,CAIGTGGAGETQYF,TGTGCCATCGGGACAGGGGGCGCCGGCGAGACCCAGTACTTC
TRBD1,TRBJ1-5,-,TRBV15,CATSRDGSWAGGPFNQPQHF,TGTGCCACCAGCAGAGACGGGAGTTGGGCAGGGGGCCCCTTCAATCAGCCCCAGCATTTT
-,TRBJ2-1,-,TRBV5-5,CASSLGHYSHSYNEQFF,TGTGCCAGCAGCTTGGGGCACTACTCTCACTCCTACAATGAGCAGTTCTTC
TRBD1,TRBJ2-4,-,TRBV10-3,CATRQGMDIQYF,TGTGCCACCAGACAGGGGATGGACATTCAGTACTTC
-,TRBJ2-1,-,TRBV5-1,CASSWLYNEQFF,TGCGCCAGCAGCTGGCTCTACAATGAGCAGTTCTTC
TRBD2,TRBJ2-3,-,TRBV7-2,CASSWSGTSEYF,TGTGCCAGCAGCTGGTCCGGGACTAGCGAGTATTTT
TRBD2,TRBJ2-7,-,TRBV2,CASSDVGTKVYEQYF,TGTGCCAGCAGTGATGTCGGGACTAAAGTCTACGAGCAGTACTTC
TRBD1,TRBJ1-4,-,TRBV10-2,CASRTGTGEKLFF,TGCGCCAGCAGGACCGGGACAGGGGAAAAACTGTTTTTT
-,TRBJ1-5,-,TRBV18,CASSPSPGDNQPQHF,TGTGCCAGCTCACCATCACCGGGGGACAATCAGCCCCAGCATTTT
TRBD1,TRBJ1-1,-,TRBV27,CASSLLTGGEAFF,TGTGCCAGCAGTTTACTTACAGGGGGCGAAGCTTTCTTT
-,TRBJ2-2,-,TRBV10-1,CASSGAGSNTGELFF,TGCGCCAGCAGTGGGGCAGGCTCGAACACCGGGGAGCTGTTTTTT
-,TRBJ1-5,-,TRBV29-1,CSVRLAVSNQPQHF,TGCAGCGTTCGCTTGGCAGTTAGCAATCAGCCCCAGCATTTT
-,TRBJ1-5,-,TRBV5-8,CASSGEVVQPQHF,TGTGCCAGCAGCGGGGAGGTGGTTCAGCCCCAGCATTTT
TRBD2,TRBJ2-1,few,TRBV19,CASSTGGNEQFF,TGTGCCAGTAGCACGGGGGGAAATGAGCAGTTCTTC
-,TRBJ2-1,-,TRBV5-1,CASSLLRSSYNEQFF,TGCGCCAGCAGCCTTCTAAGGAGCTCCTACAATGAGCAGTTCTTC
-,TRBJ2-1,once,TRBV19,CASSIYRQVQANEQFF,TGTGCCAGTAGTATTTACCGACAGGTCCAGGCTAATGAGCAGTTCTTC
TRBD1,TRBJ2-5,-,TRBV2,CASSAARTGDEETQYF,TGTGCCAGCAGTGCGGCTCGGACAGGGGACGAAGAGACCCAGTACTTC
TRBD2,TRBJ2-7,-,TRBV5-1,CASSWRRESSYEQYF,TGCGCCAGCAGCTGGAGGCGGGAGAGCTCCTACGAGCAGTACTTC
TRBD1,TRBJ1-1,-,TRBV28,CASSPWTGMNTEAFF,TGTGCCAGCAGTCCATGGACAGGGATGAACACTGAAGCTTTCTTT
-,TRBJ2-5,-,TRBV28,CASSLGPLKDRETQYF,TGTGCCAGCAGTTTAGGGCCCCTAAAAGACAGGGAGACCCAGTACTTC